This TCR beta chain comes out of a study of Graves' ophthalmopathy and Graves' hyperthyroidism. RNA transcripts served as template for amplifying TCR beta CDR3 sequences. HTBI primers were employed in first-round RT-PCR, then a second-round multiplex PCR followed. MiXCR, applied by TCRdb to the multiplex PCR reads, yields one record per CDR3 protein. The sample carries some 370,000 distinct CDR3 sequences, about 17% recorded once. This clonotype was seen at least ten times. The V end lost 7 bases, the J end lost 5 bases, and 18 bases lay between the germline ends. In germline, CDR1 is MNHNS, CDR2 SASEGT. The CDR3 contains 14 residues.

The source is an adult woman with stable Graves' hyperthyroidism. The sequencing input was peripheral blood. The rearrangement uses TRBV6-1 and TRBJ2-7, with D perhaps matching TRBD2 (6 bases). The CDR3 DNA follows: TGTGCCAGCACCCTGGCCCCGGGAGACGACGAGCAGTACTTC. It encodes CASTLAPGDDEQYF.